This TCR beta chain is from a study of PD-L1 blockade in urothelial cancer. Whole-study context: Enrolled patients had been treated previously with 0 to 3 chemotherapy regimens. Blood samples contained a median about 150,000 T cells.

Libraries were prepared by immunoSEQ multiplex PCR; TCRdb keeps only in-frame clonotypes and omits some of them. The data show some 48,000 clones, with around 86% seen just once and less than 11% held by the top ten. Of note for this clone: Its antigen is undetermined.

Germline V lookup: CDR1 ENHRY, CDR2 SYGVKD. V dropped 6 bases and J dropped 2 bases, with 10 bases sitting between them. This CDR3 region has 13 residues. Stated time point: peripheral blood 6 weeks after treatment start. There were between 1 and 8 samples from each patient, taken pretreatment and on-treatment. General study points: Durable benefit was linked to greater 3-week expansion of tumor-associated blood clones.

The source material was PBMCs, sampled around atezolizumab (anti-PD-L1) treatment. The receptor was isolated from a man in his sixties with urothelial cancer. The V gene is TRBV10-3, the J gene TRBJ2-5; maybe TRBD1 (5 bases). The CDR3 coding sequence is TGTGCCATCAGCGGACACGGACAAGAGACCCAGTACTTC. Its protein is CAISGHGQETQYF.